This T cell receptor beta chain was sequenced in a study of T cell responses to AZD1222 COVID-19 vaccine (dated by TCRdb to 2020 to 2022). Looking at the study overall: TCR sequencing covered fewer than 250 trial participants: about 210 given two doses of AZD1222 and 26 given two doses of MenACWY control vaccine. Enrollment into the trials was organized by age into subgroups of 18-55, 56-69 and 70-plus years, and those subgroups contained approximately 150, 30 and 60 TCR-sequenced participants, respectively.

The meaning of the sample's time point label: about 28 days (+/-7) after the second vaccine dose. Taken with the paper, the label for treatment or condition translates to: meningococcal conjugate vaccine given as trial control. The vaccinee samples were drawn from two UK trials, COV001 and COV002, one of which was a single-blind randomized controlled phase 2/3 trial testing AZD1222 (ChAdOx1 nCoV-19) in healthy adults. For TCRbeta chain sequencing, PBMC samples from trial participants were taken at day 0 and at day 28 after the second dose. The CDR3 regions of human TCRbeta chains were subjected to immunosequencing. In the source study's methods: Repertoire TCRs were matched against a reference library of SARS-CoV-2-specific TCRs generated with the MIRA antigen-specificity platform. Breadth meant the fraction of unique TCRs that were SARS-CoV-2-associated, whereas depth meant the fraction of total T cells that were SARS-CoV-2-associated. Each spike-specific TCR was assigned to its reactive spike region and to a CD4 or CD8 class using the MIRA data. Log10-transformed breadth and depth values were compared by one-way ANOVA with Sidak's multiple comparisons tests. Held by TCRdb, this immuneACCESS table contains in-frame sequences only and omits some clones. Under half of the omission traces to an unresolved V gene where checked; the cause of the rest is unknown. Clone size and the V and J calls come from that table; the DNA yielded D and trimming. The sample includes 75,000 to 85,000 clones, with around 80% observed a single time. Approximately 30% of the sample lies in the top ten.

As for this clone: The antigen it binds to is not known. No qualities accompany the bases; no much larger clone lies one base away.

Points the paper makes about the study in general: After two AZD1222 doses, both the breadth and the depth of spike-specific TCRs were significantly higher than at day 0 and than in MenACWY recipients. The vaccine-associated CD4 TCRs covered the entire spike protein, and the dominant responses fell in regions 160-218 and 743-854. The 56-69-year group was small, and its depth increase did not reach significance, likely because of low power. Because no samples from the day 14 peak response were available, repertoires could be characterized only after the peak T cell response. Participants were mostly white British and included more females than males, and it was suggested by the authors that clonal diversity may have been underestimated. Reportedly, almost half of the unique spike-specific TCRs recognized epitopes lying outside the regions that are mutated in the B.1.351 and B.1.1.7 variants. Conclusions about previously exposed vaccinees are limited, since just five or six AZD1222 recipients were seropositive for SARS-CoV-2 at baseline.

The material was peripheral blood, obtained 28 days after the second dose of the MenACWY control vaccine. This clonotype was obtained from an adult who received the MenACWY meningococcal vaccine as a control.

Read as DNA, the sequence is TGTGCCAGCAGTTCGGGGACCGCCCGAAACTATGGCTACACCTTC. Its product reads: CASSSGTARNYGYTF. The chain is encoded by TRBV7-2 joined to TRBJ1-2; tentative D gene TRBD1, with 5 bases matching. V lost 6 bases and J lost 2 bases; the stretch between them is 16 bases long. CDR1 and CDR2 are read off the germline V gene as SGHTA and FQGNSA. The cysteine opens and the phenylalanine closes a CDR3 of 15 amino acids. Kept here is only the CDR3 DNA, which spans 45 bases and is read in frame from base 1.